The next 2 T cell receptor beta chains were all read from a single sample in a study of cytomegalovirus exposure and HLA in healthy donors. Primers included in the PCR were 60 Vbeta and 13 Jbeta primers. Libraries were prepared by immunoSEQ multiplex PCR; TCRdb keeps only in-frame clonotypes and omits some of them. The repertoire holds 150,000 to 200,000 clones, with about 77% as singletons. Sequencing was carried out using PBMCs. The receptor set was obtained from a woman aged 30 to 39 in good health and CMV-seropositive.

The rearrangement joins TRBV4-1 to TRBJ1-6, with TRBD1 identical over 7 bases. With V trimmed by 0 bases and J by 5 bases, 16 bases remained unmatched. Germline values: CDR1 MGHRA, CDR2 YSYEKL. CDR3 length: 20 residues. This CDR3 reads CASSQDLGLPLGTDNSPLHF. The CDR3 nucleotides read TGCGCCAGCAGCCAAGATCTCGGGCTCCCCCTCGGGACAGATAATTCACCCCTCCACTTT.

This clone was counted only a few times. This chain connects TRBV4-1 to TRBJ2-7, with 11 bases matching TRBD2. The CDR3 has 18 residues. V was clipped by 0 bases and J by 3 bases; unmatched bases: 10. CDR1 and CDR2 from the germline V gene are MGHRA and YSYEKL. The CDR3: CASSQDPLPGTSGYEQYF. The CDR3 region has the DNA TGCGCCAGCAGCCAAGATCCCCTACCGGGGACTAGCGGCTACGAGCAGTACTTC.